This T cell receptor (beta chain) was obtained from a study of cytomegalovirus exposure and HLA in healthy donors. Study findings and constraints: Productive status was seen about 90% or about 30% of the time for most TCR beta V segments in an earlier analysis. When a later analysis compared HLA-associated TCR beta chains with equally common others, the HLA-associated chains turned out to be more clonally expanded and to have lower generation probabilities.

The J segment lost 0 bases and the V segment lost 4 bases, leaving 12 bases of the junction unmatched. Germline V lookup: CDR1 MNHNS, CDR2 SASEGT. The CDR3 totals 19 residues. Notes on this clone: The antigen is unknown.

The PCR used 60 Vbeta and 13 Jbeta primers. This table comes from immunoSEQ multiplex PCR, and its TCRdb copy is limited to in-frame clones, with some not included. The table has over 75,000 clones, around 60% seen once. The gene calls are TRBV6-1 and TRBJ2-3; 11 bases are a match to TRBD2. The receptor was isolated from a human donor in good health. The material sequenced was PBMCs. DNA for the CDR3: TGTGCCAGCAGTGCGGGACTAGCGGTCCGTATTTCTAGCACAGATACGCAGTATTTT. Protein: CASSAGLAVRISSTDTQYF.